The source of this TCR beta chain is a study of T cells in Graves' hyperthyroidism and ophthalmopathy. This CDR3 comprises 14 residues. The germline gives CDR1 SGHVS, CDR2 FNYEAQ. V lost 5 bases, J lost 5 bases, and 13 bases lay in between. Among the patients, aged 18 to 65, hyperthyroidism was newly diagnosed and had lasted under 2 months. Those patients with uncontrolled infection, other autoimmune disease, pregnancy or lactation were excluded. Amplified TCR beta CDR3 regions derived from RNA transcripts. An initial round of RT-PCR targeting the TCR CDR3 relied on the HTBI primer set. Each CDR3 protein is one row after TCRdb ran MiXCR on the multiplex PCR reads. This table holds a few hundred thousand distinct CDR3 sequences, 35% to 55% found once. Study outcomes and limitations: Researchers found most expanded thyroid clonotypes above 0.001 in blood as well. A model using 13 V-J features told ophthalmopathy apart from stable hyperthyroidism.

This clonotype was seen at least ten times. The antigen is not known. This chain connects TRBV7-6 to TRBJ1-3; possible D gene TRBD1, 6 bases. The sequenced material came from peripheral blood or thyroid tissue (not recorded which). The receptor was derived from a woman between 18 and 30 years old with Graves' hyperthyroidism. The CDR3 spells CASSPAGARNTIYF. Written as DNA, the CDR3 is TGTGCCAGCAGCCCAGCGGGGGCAAGAAACACCATATATTTT.